This T cell receptor beta chain was sequenced for a study of blood T cell repertoires in COVID-19. CDR1 and CDR2 from the germline V gene are LGHDT and YNNKEL (reference sequence). Germline trimming cut 4 bases from V and 7 bases from J; bases unmatched to any gene: 16. The CDR3 is 16 amino acids. Repertoires were generated with immunoSEQ multiplex PCR, while TCRdb's copy carries only in-frame clones and drops some. The sample holds 80,000 or so clones, roughly 85% seen once. The sample taken for sequencing was peripheral blood. This clonotype was sampled from an older woman with acute or convalescent COVID-19. The chain has TRBV3-1 (or the pseudogene TRBV3-2) and TRBJ2-7; 7 bases map to TRBD2. The CDR3 DNA sequence: TGTGCCAGCAGCCCCGGGGAGGGCCGCGGGTCGCGGGAGCAGTACTTC. The encoded protein is CASSPGEGRGSREQYF.